The clone carrying this TCR beta chain was seen only a few times. This sample is part of a study of human T cells and chemical hapten exposure. As for the study in general: DPC at 2% was the sensitizing agent, placed on about 2 cm by about 2 cm of upper inner arm skin.

Specified time point: pre-sensitization, week 0. Treatment described: therapeutic diphenylcyclopropenone sensitization with weekly scalp DPC. Whole blood that had not been fractionated was the source of extracted total RNA. One entry per CDR3 protein results from TCRdb running MiXCR on the RACE reads. The data contain fewer than 45,000 distinct CDR3 sequences, around 10% of them singletons. Sample: whole blood, taken in connection with sensitization to the hapten diphenylcyclopropenone (DPC). The TCR was taken from a woman aged 40-49 years with alopecia areata. Some clones in this sample may be carry-over from other donors' samples.

This chain's CDR3 is CASSLGIIYEQYF. The CDR3 nucleotides are TGTGCCAGCAGCTTAGGAATCATTTACGAGCAGTACTTC. The chain carries TRBV7-9 and TRBJ2-7; the D is unclear. This CDR3 is 13 amino acids long. Germline V gene lookup returns CDR1 SEHNR and CDR2 FQNEAQ (reference sequence). V was trimmed by 1 base and J by 4 bases, leaving 8 bases between them.